A single T cell receptor (beta chain) is shown here with its context. Its cognate antigen is unknown. These data come from a study of T cells in Graves' hyperthyroidism and ophthalmopathy. Overall study findings and caveats: Most thyroid clonotypes that were expanded above 0.001 also turned up in blood. Ophthalmopathy could be told apart from stable hyperthyroidism with a 13 V-J model. In validation, the model predicted ophthalmopathy. These predictions came a median about 6.5 months before onset.

Regions amplified from RNA transcripts were the TCR beta CDR3 regions. During a first-round RT-PCR of the TCR CDR3, the HTBI primer set was used. TCRdb independently ran MiXCR on the multiplex PCR reads; one entry per CDR3 protein. Altogether 450,000 to 700,000 distinct CDR3 sequences are present, 46% being singletons, with the ten largest covering 15% to 20%. Germline values: CDR1 MGHDK, CDR2 SYGVNS. The CDR3 runs to 14 residues. V gave up 5 bases and J gave up 4 bases; unmatched junction bases: 7. Sequencing was performed on peripheral blood or thyroid tissue (not recorded which). The sequence was obtained from an adult woman with Graves' disease, either hyperthyroidism or ophthalmopathy (not recorded which). This chain uses TRBV25-1 with TRBJ1-2; 7 bases align to TRBD1. The chain's CDR3 is CASSPTGTIYGYTF. In nucleotides, the CDR3 is TGTGCCAGCAGTCCGACAGGGACAATCTATGGCTACACCTTC.